The next 6 T cell receptor beta chains were all read from a single sample in a study of T cell responses to AZD1222 COVID-19 vaccine. Data came from immunoSEQ multiplex PCR; TCRdb stores just in-frame clones and leaves some out. This sample has over 100,000 clones, with approximately 91% found just once. Sequencing used peripheral blood, obtained 28 days after the second AZD1222 dose. The source of these receptors is an adult who received the AZD1222 COVID-19 vaccine.

This clone was seen only once. This chain connects TRBV5-6 to TRBJ1-2, with TRBD1 identical over 7 bases. The CDR3 spans 12 residues. Looked up from germline, CDR1 is SGHDT and CDR2 is YYEEEE. Unmatched junction bases numbered 2, after V lost 4 bases and J lost 5 bases. CDR3 DNA sequence: TGTGCCAGCAGCCCGGACAGGTATGGCTACACCTTC. Protein product: CASSPDRYGYTF. Supplemented by reference TRBV5-6 and TRBJ1-2, the full variable domain reads DAGVTQSPTHLIKTRGQQVTLRCSPKSGHDTVSWYQQALGQGPQFIFQYYEEEERQRGNFPDRFSGHQFPNYSSELNVNALLLGDSALYLCASSPDRYGYTFGSGTRLTVV.

For the CDR3, the DNA is TGTGCCAGCAGCCGAGGGACAGCGGGCGGGAATCAGCCCCAGCATTTT. Encoded protein: CASSRGTAGGNQPQHF. This chain links TRBV3-1 (or the pseudogene TRBV3-2) with TRBJ1-5; 7 positions match TRBD1. Looked up from germline, CDR1 is LGHDT and CDR2 is YNNKEL (reference sequence). V lost 4 bases to trimming and J lost 4 bases; unmatched junction nucleotides: 10. CDR3 length equals 16 residues.

This chain connects TRBV19 to TRBJ2-1; no reliable D call. Germline CDR1 LNHDA, CDR2 SQIVND (reference sequence). Trimming took off 3 bases at V and 4 bases at J, with 16 bases between the two ends. This CDR3 is built from 16 residues. This CDR3 reads CASSMGSTQSYNEQFF. The CDR3 DNA reads as TGTGCCAGTAGTATGGGGTCGACCCAATCTTACAATGAGCAGTTCTTC.

The rearrangement joins TRBV30 to TRBJ1-5; 7 positions match TRBD1. Per the germline V gene, CDR1 is GTSNPN and CDR2 is SVGIG (reference sequence). The J segment lost 7 bases and the V segment lost 1 base, leaving 7 bases of the junction unmatched. This CDR3 is 14 amino acids long. DNA of the CDR3: TGTGCCTGGAGTGCCCACAGGGGTAGGCAGCCCCAGCATTTT. Its translation is CAWSAHRGRQPQHF. Drawing the rest from reference TRBV30 and TRBJ1-5, the complete variable domain is SQTIHQWPATLVQPVGSPLSLECTVEGTSNPNLYWYRQAAGRGLQLLFYSVGIGQISSEVPQNLSASRPQDRQFILSSKKLLLSDSGFYLCAWSAHRGRQPQHFGDGTRLSIL.

V is TRBV7-2 and J is TRBJ1-6; D not resolved. The CDR3 consists of 13 residues. V lost 0 bases and J lost 9, with 6 bases in between. Germline V gives CDR1 SGHTA, CDR2 FQGNSA. The CDR3 nucleotides are TGTGCCAGCAGCTTAGCCGGTGTTTCACCCCTCCACTTT. Protein: CASSLAGVSPLHF.

The chain links TRBV3-1 (or the pseudogene TRBV3-2) to TRBJ1-2; D gene unclear. CDR3 length: 13 residues. The V and J ends lost 8 bases and 5 bases respectively, with 15 bases between them. Germline lookup yields CDR1 LGHDT and CDR2 YNNKEL (reference sequence). The chain's CDR3 is CASSPSGWYGYTF. In DNA form, the CDR3 reads TGTGCCAGCTCCCCGAGCGGGTGGTATGGCTACACCTTC.